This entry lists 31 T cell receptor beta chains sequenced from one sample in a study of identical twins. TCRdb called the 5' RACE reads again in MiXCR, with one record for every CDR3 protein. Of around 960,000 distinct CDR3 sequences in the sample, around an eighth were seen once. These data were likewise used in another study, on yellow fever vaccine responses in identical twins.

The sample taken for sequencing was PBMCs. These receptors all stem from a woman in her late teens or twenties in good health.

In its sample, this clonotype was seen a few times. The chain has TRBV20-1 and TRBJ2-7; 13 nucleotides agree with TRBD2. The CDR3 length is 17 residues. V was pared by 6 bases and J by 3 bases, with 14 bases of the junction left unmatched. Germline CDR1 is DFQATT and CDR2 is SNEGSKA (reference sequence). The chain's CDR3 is CSAKPGTSGILGYEQYF. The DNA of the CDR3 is TGCAGTGCAAAACCCGGGACTAGCGGGATTTTAGGCTACGAGCAGTACTTC.

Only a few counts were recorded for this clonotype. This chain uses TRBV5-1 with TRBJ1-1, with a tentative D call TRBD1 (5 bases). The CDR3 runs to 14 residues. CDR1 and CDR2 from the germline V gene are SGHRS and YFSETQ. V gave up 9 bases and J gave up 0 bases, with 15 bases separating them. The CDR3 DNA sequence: TGCGCCACCCGCCCCGGGGCGATGAACACTGAAGCTTTCTTT. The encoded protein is CATRPGAMNTEAFF. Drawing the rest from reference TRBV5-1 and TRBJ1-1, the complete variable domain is KAGVTQTPRYLIKTRGQQVTLSCSPISGHRSVSWYQQTPGQGLQFLFEYFSETQRNKGNFPGRFSGRQFSNSRSEMNVSTLELGDSALYLCATRPGAMNTEAFFGQGTRLTVV.

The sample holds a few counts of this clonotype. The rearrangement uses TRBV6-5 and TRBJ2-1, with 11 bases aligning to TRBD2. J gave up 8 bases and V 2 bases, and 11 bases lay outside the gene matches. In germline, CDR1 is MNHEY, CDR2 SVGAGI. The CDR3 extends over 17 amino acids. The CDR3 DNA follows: TGTGCCAGCAGTTACGCATATAGCGGGAGGGGTATGGATGAGCAGTTCTTC. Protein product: CASSYAYSGRGMDEQFF.

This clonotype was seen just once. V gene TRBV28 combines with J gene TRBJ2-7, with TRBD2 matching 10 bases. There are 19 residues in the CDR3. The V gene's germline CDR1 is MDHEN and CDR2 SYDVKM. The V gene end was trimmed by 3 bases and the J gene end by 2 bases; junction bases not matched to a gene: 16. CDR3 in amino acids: CASSFGLAEESDHPYEQYF. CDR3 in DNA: TGTGCCAGCAGTTTTGGACTAGCGGAGGAGTCGGACCACCCCTACGAGCAGTACTTC. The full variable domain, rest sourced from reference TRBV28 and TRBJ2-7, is DVKVTQSSRYLVKRTGEKVFLECVQDMDHENMFWYRQDPGLGLRLIYFSYDVKMKEKGDIPEGYSVSREKKERFSLILESASTNQTSMYLCASSFGLAEESDHPYEQYFGPGTRLTVT.

In nucleotides, the CDR3 is TGCGCCAGCAACAGGGAATGGGAGACCCAGTTCTTC. As protein: CASNREWETQFF. The chain uses TRBV5-1 and TRBJ2-5; D is perhaps TRBD1 (6 bases). The J call is in doubt because the DNA end fits TRBJ2-1 better. Germline V gene lookup returns CDR1 SGHRS and CDR2 YFSETQ. The CDR3 contains 12 residues.

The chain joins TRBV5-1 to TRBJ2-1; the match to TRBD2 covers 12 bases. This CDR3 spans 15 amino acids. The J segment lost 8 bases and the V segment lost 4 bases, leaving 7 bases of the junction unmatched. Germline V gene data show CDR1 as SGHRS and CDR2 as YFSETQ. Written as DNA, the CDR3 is TGCGCCAGCAGCAAAGGACTAGCGGGGTTCGATGAGCAGTTCTTC. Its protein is CASSKGLAGFDEQFF.

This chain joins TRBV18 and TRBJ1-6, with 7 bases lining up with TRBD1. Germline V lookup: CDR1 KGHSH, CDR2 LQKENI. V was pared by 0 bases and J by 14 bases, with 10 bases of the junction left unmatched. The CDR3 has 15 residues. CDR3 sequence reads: CASSPPYATGDTLHF. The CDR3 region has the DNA TGTGCCAGCTCACCACCTTACGCTACAGGGGATACCCTCCACTTT.

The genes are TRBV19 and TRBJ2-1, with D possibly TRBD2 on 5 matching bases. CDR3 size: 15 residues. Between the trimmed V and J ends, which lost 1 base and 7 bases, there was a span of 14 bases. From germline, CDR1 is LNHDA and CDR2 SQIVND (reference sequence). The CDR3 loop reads CASSIVGARGNEQFF. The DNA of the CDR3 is TGTGCCAGTAGTATAGTTGGAGCTCGGGGTAATGAGCAGTTCTTC.

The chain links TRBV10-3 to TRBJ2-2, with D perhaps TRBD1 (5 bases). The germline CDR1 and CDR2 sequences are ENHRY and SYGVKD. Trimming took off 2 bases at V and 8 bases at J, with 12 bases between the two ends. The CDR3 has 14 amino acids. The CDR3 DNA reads TGTGCCATCAGTGAGAGGACAACGACGGGGGAGCTGTTTTTT. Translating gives CAISERTTTGELFF.

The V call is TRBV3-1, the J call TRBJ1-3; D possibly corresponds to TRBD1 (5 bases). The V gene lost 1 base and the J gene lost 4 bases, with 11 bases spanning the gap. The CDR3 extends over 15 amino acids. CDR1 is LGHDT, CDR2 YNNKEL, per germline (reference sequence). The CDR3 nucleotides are TGTGCCAGCAGCCAAGCATCCCGGACAGGAAACACCATATATTTT. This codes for CASSQASRTGNTIYF.

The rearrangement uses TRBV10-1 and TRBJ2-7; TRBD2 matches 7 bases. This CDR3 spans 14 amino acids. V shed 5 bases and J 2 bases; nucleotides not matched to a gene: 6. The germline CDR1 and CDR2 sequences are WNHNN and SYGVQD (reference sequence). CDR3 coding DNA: TGCGCCAGCAGTACGGGGGGATCGGCCTACGAGCAGTACTTC. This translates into CASSTGGSAYEQYF.

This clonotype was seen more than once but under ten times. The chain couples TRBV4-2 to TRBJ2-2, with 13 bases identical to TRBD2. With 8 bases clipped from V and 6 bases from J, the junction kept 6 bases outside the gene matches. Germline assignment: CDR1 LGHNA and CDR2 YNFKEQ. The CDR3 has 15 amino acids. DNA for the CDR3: TGTGCCAGCGCTGGACTAGCGGGAGATTCCGGGGAGCTGTTTTTT. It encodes CASAGLAGDSGELFF.

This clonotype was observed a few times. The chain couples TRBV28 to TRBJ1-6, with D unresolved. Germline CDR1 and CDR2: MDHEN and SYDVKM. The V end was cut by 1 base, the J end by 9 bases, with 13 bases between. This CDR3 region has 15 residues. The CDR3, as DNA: TGTGCCAGCAGTTTATTTGGCAGGATAGGTTCACCCCTCCACTTT. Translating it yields CASSLFGRIGSPLHF.

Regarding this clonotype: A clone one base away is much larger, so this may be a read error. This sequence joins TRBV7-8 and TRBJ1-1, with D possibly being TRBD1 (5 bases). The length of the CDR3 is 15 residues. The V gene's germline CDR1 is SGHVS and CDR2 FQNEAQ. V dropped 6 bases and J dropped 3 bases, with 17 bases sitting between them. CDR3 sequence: CASREARGGDTEAFF. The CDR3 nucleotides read TGTGCCAGCAGGGAGGCCCGGGGAGGGGACACTGAAGCTTTCTTT.

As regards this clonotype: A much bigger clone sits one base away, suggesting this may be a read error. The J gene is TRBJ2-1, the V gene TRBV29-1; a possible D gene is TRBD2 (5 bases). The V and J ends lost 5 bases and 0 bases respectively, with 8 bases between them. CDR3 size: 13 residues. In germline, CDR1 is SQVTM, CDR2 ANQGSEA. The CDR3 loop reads CSVSRGSYNEQFF. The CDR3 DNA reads TGCAGCGTTTCCCGGGGCTCCTACAATGAGCAGTTCTTC.

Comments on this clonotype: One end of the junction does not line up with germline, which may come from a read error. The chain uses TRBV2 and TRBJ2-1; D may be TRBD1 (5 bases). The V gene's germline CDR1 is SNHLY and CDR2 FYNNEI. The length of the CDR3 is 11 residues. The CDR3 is CASSEFPGWSF. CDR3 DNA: TGTGCCAGCAGTGAATTTCCAGGGTGGTCCTTC.

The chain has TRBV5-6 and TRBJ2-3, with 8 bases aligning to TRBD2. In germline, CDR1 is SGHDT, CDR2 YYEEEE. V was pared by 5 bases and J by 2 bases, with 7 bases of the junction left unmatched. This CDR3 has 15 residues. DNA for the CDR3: TGTGCCAGCAGTTACGGACTAGCTCTCACAGATACGCAGTATTTT. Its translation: CASSYGLALTDTQYF.

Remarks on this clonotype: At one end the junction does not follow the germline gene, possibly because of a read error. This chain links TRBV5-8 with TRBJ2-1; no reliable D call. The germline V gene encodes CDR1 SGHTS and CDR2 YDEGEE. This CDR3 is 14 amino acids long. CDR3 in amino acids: CASGPGLLYKEQLF. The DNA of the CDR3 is TGTGCCAGCGGCCCTGGGCTCCTCTACAAGGAGCAGCTCTTC.

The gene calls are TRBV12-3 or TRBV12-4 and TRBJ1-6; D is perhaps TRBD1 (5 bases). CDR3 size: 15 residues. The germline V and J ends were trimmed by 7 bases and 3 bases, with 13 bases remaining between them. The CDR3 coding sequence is TGTGCCAGCAAACAGCGGGACTACTATAATTCACCCCTCCACTTT. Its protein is CASKQRDYYNSPLHF.

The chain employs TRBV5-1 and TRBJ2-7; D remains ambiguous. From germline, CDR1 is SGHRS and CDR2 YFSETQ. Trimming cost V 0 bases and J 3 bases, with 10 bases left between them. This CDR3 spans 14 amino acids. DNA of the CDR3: TGCGCCAGCAGCTTGGGGGCCGGGCTCTACGAGCAGTACTTC. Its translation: CASSLGAGLYEQYF.

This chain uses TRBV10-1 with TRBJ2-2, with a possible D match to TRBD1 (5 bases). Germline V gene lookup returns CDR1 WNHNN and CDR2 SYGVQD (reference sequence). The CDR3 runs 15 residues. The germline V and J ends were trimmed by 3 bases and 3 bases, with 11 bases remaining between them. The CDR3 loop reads CASSDAGFDTGELFF. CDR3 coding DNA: TGCGCCAGCAGTGATGCAGGGTTCGACACCGGGGAGCTGTTTTTT.

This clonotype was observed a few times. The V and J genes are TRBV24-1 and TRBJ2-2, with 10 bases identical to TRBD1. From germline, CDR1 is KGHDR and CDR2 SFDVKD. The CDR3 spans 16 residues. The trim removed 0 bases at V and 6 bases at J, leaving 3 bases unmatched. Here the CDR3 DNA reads TGTGCCACCAGTGATTTGGACAGGGGGCTTTCCGGGGAGCTGTTTTTT. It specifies CATSDLDRGLSGELFF.

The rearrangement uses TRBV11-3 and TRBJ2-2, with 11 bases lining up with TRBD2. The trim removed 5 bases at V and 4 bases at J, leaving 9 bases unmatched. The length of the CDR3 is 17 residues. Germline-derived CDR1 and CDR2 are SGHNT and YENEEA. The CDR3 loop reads CASSPHLAGGTTGELFF. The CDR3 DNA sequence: TGTGCCAGCAGCCCGCACCTAGCGGGAGGAACCACCGGGGAGCTGTTTTTT.

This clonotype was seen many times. In DNA form, the CDR3 reads TGCGCCAGCAGCCAAGATTCTAGAGCGGGCACCGGGGAGCTGTTTTTT. Amino acid sequence: CASSQDSRAGTGELFF. The V call is TRBV4-1, the J call TRBJ2-2; D is perhaps TRBD2 (6 bases). V lost 0 bases, J lost 4 bases, and 12 bases lay in between. The CDR3 is 16 residues long. Germline loops: CDR1 MGHRA, CDR2 YSYEKL.

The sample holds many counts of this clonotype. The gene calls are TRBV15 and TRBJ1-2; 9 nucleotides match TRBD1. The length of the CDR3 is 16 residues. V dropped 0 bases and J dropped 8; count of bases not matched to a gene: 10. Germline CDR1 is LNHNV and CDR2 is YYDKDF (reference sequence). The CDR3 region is CATSRDLGTGPEGYTF. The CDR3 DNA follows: TGTGCCACCAGCAGAGATTTAGGGACAGGGCCGGAGGGCTACACCTTC.

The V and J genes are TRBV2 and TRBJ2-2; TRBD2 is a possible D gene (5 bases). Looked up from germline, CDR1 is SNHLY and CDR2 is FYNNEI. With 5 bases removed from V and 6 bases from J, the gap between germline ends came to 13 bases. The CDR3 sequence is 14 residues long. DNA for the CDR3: TGTGCCAGCAGTTACCAGAGCGGATCCGGGGAGCTGTTTTTT. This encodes CASSYQSGSGELFF. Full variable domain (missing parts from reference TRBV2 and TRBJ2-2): EPEVTQTPSHQVTQMGQEVILRCVPISNHLYFYWYRQILGQKVEFLVSFYNNEISEKSEIFDDQFSVERPDGSNFTLKIRSTKLEDSAMYFCASSYQSGSGELFFGEGSRLTVL.

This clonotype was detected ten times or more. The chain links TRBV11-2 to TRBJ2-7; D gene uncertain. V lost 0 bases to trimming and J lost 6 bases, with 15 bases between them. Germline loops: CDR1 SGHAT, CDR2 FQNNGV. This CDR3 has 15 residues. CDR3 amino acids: CASSLDLGWASEQYF. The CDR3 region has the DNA TGTGCCAGCAGCTTAGATTTGGGGTGGGCTTCCGAGCAGTACTTC.

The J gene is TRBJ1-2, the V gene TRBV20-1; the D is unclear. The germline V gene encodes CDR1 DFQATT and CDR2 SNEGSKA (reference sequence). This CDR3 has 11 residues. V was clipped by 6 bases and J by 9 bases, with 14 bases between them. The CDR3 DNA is TGCAGTGCACCGGACGGGGATCGCTACACCTTC. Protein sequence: CSAPDGDRYTF.

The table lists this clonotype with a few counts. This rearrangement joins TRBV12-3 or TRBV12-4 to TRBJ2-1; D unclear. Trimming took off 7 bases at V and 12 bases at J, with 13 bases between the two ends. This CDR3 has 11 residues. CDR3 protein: CASTAATGQFF. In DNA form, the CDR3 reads TGTGCCAGCACCGCCGCGACCGGGCAGTTCTTC.

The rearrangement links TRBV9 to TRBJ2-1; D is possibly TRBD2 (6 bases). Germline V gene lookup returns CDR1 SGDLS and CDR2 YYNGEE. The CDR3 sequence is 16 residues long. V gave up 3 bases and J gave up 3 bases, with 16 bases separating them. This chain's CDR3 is CASSAKRLAVYNEQFF. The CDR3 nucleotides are TGTGCCAGCAGCGCCAAGCGCTTAGCGGTCTACAATGAGCAGTTCTTC. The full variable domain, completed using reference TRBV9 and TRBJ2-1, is DSGVTQTPKHLITATGQRVTLRCSPRSGDLSVYWYQQSLDQGLQFLIQYYNGEERAKGNILERFSAQQFPDLHSELNLSSLELGDSALYFCASSAKRLAVYNEQFFGPGTRLTVL.

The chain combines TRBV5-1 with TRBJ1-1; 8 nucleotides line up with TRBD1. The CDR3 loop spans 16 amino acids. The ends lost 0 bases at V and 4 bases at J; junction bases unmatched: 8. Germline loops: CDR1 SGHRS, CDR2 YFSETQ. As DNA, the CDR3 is TGCGCCAGCAGCTTGGTTTCGGACAGGGCGGGCACTGAAGCTTTCTTT. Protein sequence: CASSLVSDRAGTEAFF.